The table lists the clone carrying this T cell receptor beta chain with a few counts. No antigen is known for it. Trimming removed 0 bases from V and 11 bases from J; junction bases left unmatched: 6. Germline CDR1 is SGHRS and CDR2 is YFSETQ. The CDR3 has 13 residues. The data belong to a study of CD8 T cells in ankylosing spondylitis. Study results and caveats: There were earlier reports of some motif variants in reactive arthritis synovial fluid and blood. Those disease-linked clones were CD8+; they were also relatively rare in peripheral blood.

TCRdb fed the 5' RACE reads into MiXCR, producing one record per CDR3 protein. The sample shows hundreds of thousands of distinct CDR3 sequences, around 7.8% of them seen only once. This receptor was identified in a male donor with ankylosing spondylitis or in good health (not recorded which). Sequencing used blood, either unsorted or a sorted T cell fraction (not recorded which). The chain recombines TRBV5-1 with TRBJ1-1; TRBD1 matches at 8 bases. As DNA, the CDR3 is TGCGCCAGCAGCTTGGGCGACAGGGGAGGGGCTTTCTTT. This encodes CASSLGDRGGAFF.